Below, 17 T cell receptor beta chains from the same sample are listed, as sequenced in a study of beta chain features in type 1 diabetes. What was sequenced were expressed TCRB transcripts, since all of the isolated RNA had been reverse transcribed. Sequencing used immunoSEQ multiplex PCR; TCRdb keeps in-frame clones, though not all of them. This sample has 150,000 to 200,000 clones; roughly 8% occur once, and the top ten carry 0.54%. Study-level points and caveats: TCRB CDR3s from Type 1 diabetes patients were moderately but significantly shorter in all four CD4+ subsets.

Their antigens remain unidentified. Material: central memory CD4+ T cells from blood. The receptor source for this set is a woman between 18 and 29 years old with type 1 diabetes.

The V gene is TRBV25-1, the J gene TRBJ1-1, with no clear D. Germline CDR1 MGHDK, CDR2 SYGVNS. Trimming shortened V by 6 bases and J by 4 bases, and 12 bases separated the two germline ends. This CDR3 region has 13 residues. The CDR3 loop is CASRYSLSTEAFF. The CDR3 DNA sequence: TGTGCCAGCAGGTACAGTTTGAGCACTGAAGCTTTCTTT.

This clone was counted many times. This chain links TRBV29-1 with TRBJ2-1; D possibly corresponds to TRBD1 (6 bases). The CDR3 is made up of 11 amino acids. V was clipped by 7 bases and J by 9 bases, with 13 bases between them. Germline assignment: CDR1 SQVTM and CDR2 ANQGSEA. CDR3 loop: CSGQAIGEQFF. CDR3 nucleotide sequence: TGCAGCGGACAGGCTATCGGTGAGCAGTTCTTC.

For this clone: At one boundary the junction diverges from the germline segment, which might be a read error. In DNA form, the CDR3 reads TGTGCCAGTAGTATACCGGGACAGGGAAGGAACTACGGCTACACCTTC. Encoded protein: CASSIPGQGRNYGYTF. The chain joins TRBV19 to TRBJ1-2; TRBD1 agrees at 9 bases. This CDR3 is 16 amino acids long. Germline V gene lookup returns CDR1 LNHDA and CDR2 SQIVND (reference sequence). The whole variable domain, filled in from reference TRBV19 and TRBJ1-2, reads DGGITQSPKYLFRKEGQNVTLSCEQNLNHDAMYWYRQDPGQGLRLIYYSQIVNDFQKGDIAEGYSVSREKKESFPLTVTSAQKNPTAFYLCASSIPGQGRNYGYTFGSGTRLTVV.

This clone came up a few times. This chain uses TRBV7-2 with TRBJ1-1, with D maybe TRBD1 (6 bases). Trimming took off 3 bases at V and 3 bases at J, with 8 bases between the two ends. The V gene's germline CDR1 is SGHTA and CDR2 FQGNSA. There are 13 residues in the CDR3. CDR3 sequence (DNA): TGTGCCAGCAGCTTCTGGACAGACACTGAAGCTTTCTTT. Translated: CASSFWTDTEAFF.

The V and J genes are TRBV4-1 and TRBJ2-2; weak D call: TRBD1 (6 bases). Between the trimmed V and J ends, which lost 0 bases and 6 bases, there was a span of 14 bases. CDR3 size: 16 residues. CDR1 and CDR2 (germline): MGHRA, YSYEKL. The CDR3 DNA is TGCGCCAGCAGCCAAGATTGGCAGGGGAATCCCGGGGAGCTGTTTTTT. It translates to CASSQDWQGNPGELFF.

This clone has a handful of counts. V is TRBV27 and J is TRBJ2-3; D uncertain. Looked up from germline, CDR1 is MNHEY and CDR2 is SMNVEV (reference sequence). This CDR3 region has 12 residues. V was cut by 1 base and J by 5 bases, with 4 bases left in between. The CDR3 loop is CASSLYGDTQYF. DNA for the CDR3: TGTGCCAGCAGTTTATACGGAGATACGCAGTATTTT.

This clone occurred many times. The chain links TRBV11-2 to TRBJ2-1, with 8 bases aligning to TRBD1. The V and J ends lost 1 base and 4 bases, in that order; junction bases with no gene match: 3. The CDR3 consists of 15 residues. The germline V gene encodes CDR1 SGHAT and CDR2 FQNNGV. In nucleotides, the CDR3 is TGTGCCAGCAGCTTAGGACAGGGGAGGTACAATGAGCAGTTCTTC. Amino acids: CASSLGQGRYNEQFF.

This clone was picked up a small number of times. The V call is TRBV28, the J call TRBJ2-3; 12 nucleotides line up with TRBD2. The CDR3 contains 16 residues. CDR1 is MDHEN and CDR2 is SYDVKM in the germline V gene. V shed 6 bases, J shed 2 bases, and the junction held 6 bases outside the gene matches. The CDR3 here is CASSPRLAGATDTQYF. The CDR3 DNA reads TGTGCCAGCAGCCCGAGACTAGCGGGAGCCACAGATACGCAGTATTTT.

The chain links TRBV4-3 to TRBJ2-7, with a possible D match to TRBD2 (6 bases). V shed 4 bases and J shed 0 bases, with 10 bases lying between them. The CDR3 is 14 amino acids. CDR1 is LGHNA and CDR2 is YSLEER in the germline V gene. The CDR3 coding sequence is TGCGCCAGCAGCCCTTCGACTAGCTCCTACGAGCAGTACTTC. The encoded protein is CASSPSTSSYEQYF.

Only a few counts were recorded for this clone. This sequence joins TRBV25-1 and TRBJ2-5; TRBD2 agrees at 9 bases. CDR3 length equals 15 residues. CDR1 MGHDK and CDR2 SYGVNS come from the germline V gene. Losses at the gene ends were 3 bases for V and 2 bases for J; bases not matched to a gene: 4. The CDR3 loop reads CASSDWRGGQETQYF. The CDR3 DNA reads TGTGCCAGCAGTGATTGGCGGGGGGGGCAAGAGACCCAGTACTTC.

This clone came up a few times. The chain couples TRBV11-2 to TRBJ2-7; D remains unclear. The ends were cut back, 5 bases at V and 0 bases at J, with 5 bases in the middle. This CDR3 is built from 12 residues. Germline lookup yields CDR1 SGHAT and CDR2 FQNNGV. CDR3: CASSKSSYEQYF. The DNA for the CDR3 is TGTGCCAGCAGCAAGAGCTCCTACGAGCAGTACTTC.

This chain joins TRBV19 and TRBJ2-7, with D perhaps TRBD1 (6 bases). CDR3 length: 13 amino acids. Germline values: CDR1 LNHDA, CDR2 SQIVND (reference sequence). Trimming pared 4 bases from V and 6 bases from J, leaving 13 bases between. CDR3 region: CASSTLTGVEQYF. The CDR3 region has the DNA TGTGCCAGTAGTACCCTGACAGGTGTCGAGCAGTACTTC.

This clone has only a few counts. The V call is TRBV7-2, the J call TRBJ2-2, with D possibly matching TRBD2 (6 bases). The CDR3 has 15 amino acids. Germline assignment: CDR1 SGHTA and CDR2 FQGNSA. V was pared by 1 base and J by 4 bases, with 10 bases between. This chain's CDR3 is CASSLGRASTGELFF. The DNA for the CDR3 is TGTGCCAGCAGCTTAGGGAGGGCGTCCACCGGGGAGCTGTTTTTT.

The chain carries TRBV30 and TRBJ2-1, with 8 bases identical to TRBD2. Trimming removed 1 base from V and 3 bases from J; junction bases left unmatched: 2. The CDR3 is made up of 14 amino acids. Germline-derived CDR1 and CDR2 are GTSNPN and SVGIG (reference sequence). The CDR3 is CAWSGGTSYNEQFF. The CDR3 DNA reads TGTGCCTGGAGTGGCGGGACTAGCTACAATGAGCAGTTCTTC.

In this sample, this clone turned up a few times. This rearrangement joins TRBV6-5 to TRBJ1-1, with TRBD1 matching over 9 bases. The CDR3 covers 14 residues. The germline gives CDR1 MNHEY, CDR2 SVGAGI. V gave up 7 bases and J gave up 5 bases; unmatched junction bases: 8. CDR3: CASNPQGARTEAFF. In DNA form, the CDR3 reads TGTGCCAGCAACCCACAGGGGGCGAGGACTGAAGCTTTCTTT.

This chain links TRBV7-2 with TRBJ2-3; D perhaps matches TRBD2 (5 bases). Germline-derived CDR1 and CDR2 are SGHTA and FQGNSA. V lost 5 bases and J lost 10, with 13 bases in between. The CDR3 spans 12 residues. The CDR3 reads CASSLGVGAQYF. The CDR3 DNA reads TGTGCCAGCAGCCTGGGAGTGGGTGCGCAGTATTTT.

V and J are TRBV4-1 and TRBJ1-5; D is unresolved. CDR1 is MGHRA and CDR2 is YSYEKL in the germline V gene. V was cut by 0 bases and J by 7 bases, with 16 bases left in between. This CDR3 spans 16 amino acids. The CDR3 nucleotides are TGCGCCAGCAGCCAAGACCGAACGGGAATGGGGCAGCCCCAGCATTTT. As protein: CASSQDRTGMGQPQHF.